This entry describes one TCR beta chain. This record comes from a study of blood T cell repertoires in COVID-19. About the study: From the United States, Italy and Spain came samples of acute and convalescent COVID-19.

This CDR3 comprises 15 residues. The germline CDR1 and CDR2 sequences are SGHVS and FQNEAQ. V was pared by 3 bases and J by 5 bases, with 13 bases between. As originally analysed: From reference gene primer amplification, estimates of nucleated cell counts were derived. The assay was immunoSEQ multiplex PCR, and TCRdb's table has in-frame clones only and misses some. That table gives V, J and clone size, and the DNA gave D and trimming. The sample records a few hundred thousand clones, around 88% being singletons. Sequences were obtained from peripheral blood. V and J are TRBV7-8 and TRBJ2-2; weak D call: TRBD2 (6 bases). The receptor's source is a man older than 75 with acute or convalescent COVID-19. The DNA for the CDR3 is TGTGCCAGCAGCTTTGCGGTAGGGAGGACCGGGGAGCTGTTTTTT. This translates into CASSFAVGRTGELFF.